This T cell receptor (beta chain) comes out of a study of a mutant IDH1 vaccine in newly diagnosed glioma. Study summary: Of the patients given treatment, around 62% were male and about 40% were female, and a mean age of roughly 40 years was recorded.

The time point was: week 47, end of study. Topical imiquimod accompanied each vaccine dose, which consisted of 300 ug of mutant IDH1 20-mer peptide. The patients received vaccinations eight times, in weeks 1, 3, 5, 7, 11, 15, 19 and 23. As concerns this clone: Its antigen remains unknown.

Germline V lookup: CDR1 SGHRS, CDR2 YFSETQ. This CDR3 comprises 13 residues. Trimming removed 4 bases at V and 5 bases at J, with 9 bases between. Clones were read by immunoSEQ multiplex PCR, and TCRdb kept only the in-frame ones, dropping some. The table lists fewer than 35,000 clones, around 81% of them singletons. The material sequenced was PBMCs, taken from a glioma patient whose treatment included an IDH1 peptide vaccine. The genes are TRBV5-1 and TRBJ2-2; the D is unclear. The TCR comes from a man aged 30-40 years with glioma. CDR3: CASSTQATGELFF. CDR3 sequence (DNA): TGCGCCAGCAGCACTCAGGCTACCGGGGAGCTGTTTTTT.